This T cell receptor (beta chain) was profiled in a study of T cell responses to AZD1222 COVID-19 vaccine. CDR1 and CDR2 (germline): MNHNS, SASEGT. The CDR3 totals 17 residues. V was pared by 2 bases and J by 9 bases, with 20 bases between. Whole-study findings and limits: At baseline, just 6 or 7 AZD1222 recipients tested seropositive. Donors were largely white British and mainly female; clonal diversity was possibly underestimated. Nearly half of spike-specific TCRs reportedly go after variant regions that carry no mutations. The repertoires were collected only after the peak T cell response.

On this clone itself: What it recognizes is unknown.

Assay: immunoSEQ multiplex PCR; the TCRdb copy retains only in-frame clones and omits some. Of around 140,000 clones in the sample, over 75% are singletons; the top ten hold about 7%. The TCR was taken from an adult in good health. The chain has TRBV6-1 and TRBJ1-6; the D is unclear. This specimen was peripheral blood, taken on day 0 of AZD1222 vaccination. CDR3 DNA sequence: TGTGCCAGCAGTGAAAGAGTCCGGAGTCAGTCGGCTTCACCCCTCCACTTT. This gives the protein CASSERVRSQSASPLHF.